This record concerns one T cell receptor (beta chain) sequence. Its cognate antigen is unknown. Only in-frame clones appear in the TCRdb table, and some are missing; sequencing was by immunoSEQ multiplex PCR. The repertoire holds under 2,500,000 clones, approximately 95% seen once, with approximately 0.13% in the top ten. Nashville, Tennessee was home to all donors, who were Caucasian adults. This entry comes from a study of shared clonotypes between healthy human individuals. Whole-study findings and limits: Sequencing depth was a factor that was expected to affect clonotype sharing among donors. It was observed that around 5% of naive CD4 clonotypes were shared across several donors.

Germline CDR1 MNHEY, CDR2 SVGAGI. Trimming took 6 bases from V and 6 from J, leaving 15 bases between them. This CDR3 spans 14 amino acids. Source material: naive CD4+ T cells sorted from blood. The subset was: CD45RA+ positively selected. The V gene is TRBV6-5, the J gene TRBJ1-5, with D uncertain. The TCR originated in a man between 18 and 35 years old in good health. The CDR3 is CASSRNGLGQPQHF. CDR3 sequence (DNA): TGTGCCAGCAGCCGCAATGGGCTCGGTCAGCCCCAGCATTTT.